This TCR beta chain is from a study of blood T cells in healthy people across ages. Study-wide points: The study found more naive CD4+ cells and higher diversity in long-lived than aged donors.

The second PCR ran roughly 6 to 11 cycles with a sample-barcoded 5' primer and J-beta primers. TCRdb ran MiXCR on the 5' RACE reads and lists one entry per CDR3 protein. The table lists approximately 1.5 million distinct CDR3 sequences, roughly a third of them singletons, with about 11% in the top ten. Per the germline V gene, CDR1 is SNHLY and CDR2 is FYNNEI. Trimming removed 6 bases from V and 0 bases from J, with 12 bases in between. The CDR3 is 16 amino acids. For this clonotype: Its specificity is unknown.

The sample was blood. This clonotype originated in a woman in her 30s in good health. The chain uses TRBV2 and TRBJ2-6, with a possible D match to TRBD1 (6 bases). CDR3 sequence (DNA): TGTGCCAGCAGCTTTACAGGGTACTCTGGGGCCAACGTCCTGACTTTC. As protein: CASSFTGYSGANVLTF.